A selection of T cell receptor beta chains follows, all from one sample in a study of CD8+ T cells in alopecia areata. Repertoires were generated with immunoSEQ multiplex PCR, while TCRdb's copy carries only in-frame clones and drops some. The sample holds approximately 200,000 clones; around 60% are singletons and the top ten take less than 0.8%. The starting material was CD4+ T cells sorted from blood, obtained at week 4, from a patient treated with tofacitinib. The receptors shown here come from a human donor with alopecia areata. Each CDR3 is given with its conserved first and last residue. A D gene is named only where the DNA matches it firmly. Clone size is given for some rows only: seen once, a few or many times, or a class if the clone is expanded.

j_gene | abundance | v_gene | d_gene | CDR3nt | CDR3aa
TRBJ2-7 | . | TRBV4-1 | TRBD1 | TGCGCCAGCAGCCAAGGACAGGGGTTTGGCGAGCAGTACTTC | CASSQGQGFGEQYF
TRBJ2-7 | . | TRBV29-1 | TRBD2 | TGCAGCGTTGTACTAGCGGGATTCTACGAGCAGTACTTC | CSVVLAGFYEQYF
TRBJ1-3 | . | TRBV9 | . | TGTGCCAGCAGCGGGATCCCGGGACGGAACTCTGGAAACACCATATATTTT | CASSGIPGRNSGNTIYF
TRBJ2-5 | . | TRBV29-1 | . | TGCAGCGTCAAACCGGCGGGAGAGACCCAGTACTTC | CSVKPAGETQYF
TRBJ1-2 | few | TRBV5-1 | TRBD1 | TGCGCCAGCAGCTGGGACAGCTCCTATGGCTACACCTTC | CASSWDSSYGYTF
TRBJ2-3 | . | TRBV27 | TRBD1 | TGTGCCAGCAGTCCCCGACAGGGGAGCACAGATACGCAGTATTTT | CASSPRQGSTDTQYF
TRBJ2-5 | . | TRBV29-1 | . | TGCAGCGTCGACAGACTAGTACAAGAGACCCAGTACTTC | CSVDRLVQETQYF
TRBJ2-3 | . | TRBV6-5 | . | TGTGCCAGCAGCTACGGGACGGTGAGCACAGATACGCAGTATTTT | CASSYGTVSTDTQYF
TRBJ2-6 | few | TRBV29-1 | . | TGCAGCGCCCAGACAGGCTCTGGGGCCAACGTCCTGACTTTC | CSAQTGSGANVLTF
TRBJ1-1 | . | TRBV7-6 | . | TGTGCCAGCAGCTTAAAGAAGTCCGGGGTTGACACTGAAGCTTTCTTT | CASSLKKSGVDTEAFF
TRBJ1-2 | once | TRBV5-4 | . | TGTGCCAGCAGTACGCCTGAGGGGGCTAACTATGGCTACACCTTC | CASSTPEGANYGYTF
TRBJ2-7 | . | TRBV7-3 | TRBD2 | TGTGCCAGCAGCTTGGTCGCGGGAGGGGCCAACGAGCAGTACTTC | CASSLVAGGANEQYF
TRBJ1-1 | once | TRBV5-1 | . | TGCGCCAGTGGGGATGTCATGAACACTGAAGCTTTCTTT | CASGDVMNTEAFF
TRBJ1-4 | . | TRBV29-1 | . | TGCAGCGCTGGAGGTCGGGAAAAACTGTTTTTT | CSAGGREKLFF
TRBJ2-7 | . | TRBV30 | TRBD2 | TGTGCCTGGAGTCCCACTAGCGGGAGTTACGAGCAGTACTTC | CAWSPTSGSYEQYF
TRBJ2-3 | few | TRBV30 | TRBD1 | TGTGCCTGGACCCGACAGGGGGCCATTAGCACAGATACGCAGTATTTT | CAWTRQGAISTDTQYF
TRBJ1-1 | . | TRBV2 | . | TGTGCCAGCAGTGTGATGAGGGCAGTCAACACTGAAGCTTTCTTT | CASSVMRAVNTEAFF
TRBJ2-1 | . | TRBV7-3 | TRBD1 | TGTGCCAGCAGCCAAGATGGACAGGTTTACAATGAGCAGTTCTTC | CASSQDGQVYNEQFF
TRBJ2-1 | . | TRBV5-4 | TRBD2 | TGTGCCAGCAGCTCCTCCAGCGGGAGTGTTGATGAGCAGTTCTTC | CASSSSSGSVDEQFF
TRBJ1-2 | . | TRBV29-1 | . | TGCAGCGTTGAAGATCCCGGCTACACCTTC | CSVEDPGYTF
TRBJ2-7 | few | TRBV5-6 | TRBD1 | TGTGCCAGCAGCGGGGACAGGGGTTGGGACCGGCAGTACTTC | CASSGDRGWDRQYF
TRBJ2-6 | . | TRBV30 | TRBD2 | TGTGCCTGGAGAGGGTTAGCGGGAGGGGGACGCTCTGGGGCCAACGTCCTGACTTTC | CAWRGLAGGGRSGANVLTF
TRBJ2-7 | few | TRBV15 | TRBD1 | TGTGCCACCAGCAGCGGGACAGGGGGCTTAAACTACGAGCAGTACTTC | CATSSGTGGLNYEQYF
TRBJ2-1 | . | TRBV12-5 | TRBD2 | TGTGCTAGTGGTTCAGCGGGAGGGCCCTATGAGCAGTTCTTC | CASGSAGGPYEQFF
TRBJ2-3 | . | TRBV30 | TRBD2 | TGTGCCTGGAGTAGCGGGAGTAGCGCAGATACGCAGTATTTT | CAWSSGSSADTQYF
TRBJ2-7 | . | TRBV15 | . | TGTGCCACCAGCAGAGTACCGACGACTCTAGAGCAGTACTTC | CATSRVPTTLEQYF
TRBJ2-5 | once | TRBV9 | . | TGTGCCAGCAGCGTAGGGGTAGGGCAAGGGGAGACCCAGTACTTC | CASSVGVGQGETQYF
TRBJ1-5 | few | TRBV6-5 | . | TGTGCCAGCAGGTCGAGAGGCAATCAGCCCCAGCATTTT | CASRSRGNQPQHF
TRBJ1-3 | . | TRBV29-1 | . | TGCAGCGTGGCCCCCTCAGGAACCCTAGGGAACACCATATATTTT | CSVAPSGTLGNTIYF
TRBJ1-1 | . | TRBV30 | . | TGTGCCTGGAGTGTGTTGGACACTGAAGCTTTCTTT | CAWSVLDTEAFF
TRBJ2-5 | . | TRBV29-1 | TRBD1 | TGCAGCGTTGACCTGGCAGGGGGAGAGACCCAGTACTTC | CSVDLAGGETQYF
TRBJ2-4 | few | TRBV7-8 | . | TGTGCCAGCAGCTTAGCAGGGATCTCCAAAAACATTCAGTACTTC | CASSLAGISKNIQYF
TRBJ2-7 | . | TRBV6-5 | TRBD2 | TGTGCCAGCAAAACTAGCGCCTTCTACGAGCAGTACTTC | CASKTSAFYEQYF
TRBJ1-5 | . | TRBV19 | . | TGTGCCAGTAGTATAGATGCAGGGCTGAGCAATCAGCCCCAGCATTTT | CASSIDAGLSNQPQHF
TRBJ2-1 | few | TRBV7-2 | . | TGTGCCAGCAACGACCCACGGGCTGAGCAGTTCTTC | CASNDPRAEQFF